Reported below is one TCR beta chain. Its antigen is currently unknown. This sample is drawn from a study of T cell responses to AZD1222 COVID-19 vaccine. Whole-study results and caveats: Recipients of AZD1222 seropositive at baseline numbered only 5 or 6. Repertoires were sampled only after the peak T cell response.

Trimming removed 7 bases from V and 4 bases from J, with 17 bases in between. Germline lookup yields CDR1 MNHEY and CDR2 SMNVEV (reference sequence). This CDR3 is 16 amino acids long. Generated by immunoSEQ multiplex PCR, the TCRdb table keeps only in-frame clones and is missing some. There are 150,000 to 200,000 clones in the sample; roughly nine tenths occur only once, and approximately 1.3% lies in the top ten. The chain has TRBV27 and TRBJ1-6; D is possibly TRBD1 (6 bases). The material was peripheral blood, obtained 28 days after the second AZD1222 dose. The TCR comes from an adult who received the AZD1222 COVID-19 vaccine. CDR3 protein: CASTLRAGVYNSPLHF. The CDR3 nucleotides are TGTGCCAGCACCCTCCGCGCAGGGGTGTATAATTCACCCCTCCACTTT.